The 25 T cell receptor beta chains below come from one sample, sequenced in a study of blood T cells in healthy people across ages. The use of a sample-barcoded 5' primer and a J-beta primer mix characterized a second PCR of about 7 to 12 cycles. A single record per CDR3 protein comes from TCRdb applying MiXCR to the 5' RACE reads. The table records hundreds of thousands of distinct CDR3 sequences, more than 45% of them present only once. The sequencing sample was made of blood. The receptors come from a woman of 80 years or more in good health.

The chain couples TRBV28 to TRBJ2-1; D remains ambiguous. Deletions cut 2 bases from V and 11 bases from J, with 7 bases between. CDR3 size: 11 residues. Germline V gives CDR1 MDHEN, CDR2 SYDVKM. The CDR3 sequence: CASSLMEKQFF. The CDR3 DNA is TGTGCCAGCAGTTTAATGGAGAAGCAGTTCTTC. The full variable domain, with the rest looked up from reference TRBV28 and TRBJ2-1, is DVKVTQSSRYLVKRTGEKVFLECVQDMDHENMFWYRQDPGLGLRLIYFSYDVKMKEKGDIPEGYSVSREKKERFSLILESASTNQTSMYLCASSLMEKQFFGPGTRLTVL.

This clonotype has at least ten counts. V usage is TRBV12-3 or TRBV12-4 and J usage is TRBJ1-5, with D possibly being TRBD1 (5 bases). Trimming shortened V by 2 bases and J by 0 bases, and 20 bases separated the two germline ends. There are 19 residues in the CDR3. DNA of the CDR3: TGTGCCAGCAGTTTAAAGGGGCGGGCATCTTGGAGTAGCAATCAGCCCCAGCATTTT. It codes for CASSLKGRASWSSNQPQHF.

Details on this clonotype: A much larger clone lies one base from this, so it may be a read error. The CDR3 loop is CSVVQGSYDQYF. The CDR3 nucleotides read TGCAGCGTTGTTCAAGGGTCCTACGATCAGTACTTC. The J gene is TRBJ2-5, the V gene TRBV29-1; D not resolved. The V end lost 4 bases, the J end lost 11 bases, and 17 bases lay between the germline ends. The CDR3 covers 12 residues. Per the germline V gene, CDR1 is SQVTM and CDR2 is ANQGSEA.

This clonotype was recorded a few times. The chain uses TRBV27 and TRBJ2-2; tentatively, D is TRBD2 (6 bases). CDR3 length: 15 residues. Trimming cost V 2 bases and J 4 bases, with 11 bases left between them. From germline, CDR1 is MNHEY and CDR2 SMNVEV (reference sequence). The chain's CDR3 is CASSLERRATGELFF. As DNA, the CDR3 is TGTGCCAGCAGTTTAGAGAGGAGGGCCACCGGGGAGCTGTTTTTT.

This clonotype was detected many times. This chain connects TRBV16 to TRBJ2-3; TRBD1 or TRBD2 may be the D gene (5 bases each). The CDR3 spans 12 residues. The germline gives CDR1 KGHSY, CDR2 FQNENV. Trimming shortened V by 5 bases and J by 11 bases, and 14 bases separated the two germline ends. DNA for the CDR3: TGTGCCAGCAGCAGGGGACCTAGTGAGCAGTATTTT. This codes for CASSRGPSEQYF.

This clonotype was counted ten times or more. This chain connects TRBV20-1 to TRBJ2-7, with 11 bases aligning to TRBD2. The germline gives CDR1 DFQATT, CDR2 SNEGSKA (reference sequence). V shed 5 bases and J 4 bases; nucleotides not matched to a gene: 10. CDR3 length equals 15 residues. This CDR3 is CSAPQTSGNLYEQYF. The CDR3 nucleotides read TGCAGTGCTCCTCAGACTAGCGGGAACCTTTACGAGCAGTACTTC.

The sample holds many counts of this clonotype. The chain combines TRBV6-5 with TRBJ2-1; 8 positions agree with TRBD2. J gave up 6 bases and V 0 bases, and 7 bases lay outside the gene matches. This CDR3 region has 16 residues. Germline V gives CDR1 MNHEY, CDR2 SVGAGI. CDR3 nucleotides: TGTGCCAGCAGTTACTCGGTCGGGGGGGCTTTCAATGAGCAGTTCTTC. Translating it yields CASSYSVGGAFNEQFF.

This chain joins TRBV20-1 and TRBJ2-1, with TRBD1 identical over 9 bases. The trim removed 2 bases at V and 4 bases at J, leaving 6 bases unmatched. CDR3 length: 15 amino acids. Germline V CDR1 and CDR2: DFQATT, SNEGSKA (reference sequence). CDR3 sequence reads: CSARNRQGVYNEQFF. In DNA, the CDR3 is TGCAGTGCTAGAAACCGACAGGGGGTATACAATGAGCAGTTCTTC.

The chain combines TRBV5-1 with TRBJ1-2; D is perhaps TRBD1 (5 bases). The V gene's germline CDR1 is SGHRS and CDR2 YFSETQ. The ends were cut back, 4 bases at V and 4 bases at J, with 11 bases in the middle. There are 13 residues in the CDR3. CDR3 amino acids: CASSRGDSYGYTF. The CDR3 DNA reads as TGCGCCAGCAGCCGGGGCGACAGCTATGGCTACACCTTC.

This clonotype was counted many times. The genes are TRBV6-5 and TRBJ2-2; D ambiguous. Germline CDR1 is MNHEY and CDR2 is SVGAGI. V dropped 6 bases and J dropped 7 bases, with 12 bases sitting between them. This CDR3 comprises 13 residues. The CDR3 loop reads CASSYTVGGELFF. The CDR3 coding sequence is TGTGCCAGCAGCTACACTGTGGGCGGGGAGCTGTTTTTT.

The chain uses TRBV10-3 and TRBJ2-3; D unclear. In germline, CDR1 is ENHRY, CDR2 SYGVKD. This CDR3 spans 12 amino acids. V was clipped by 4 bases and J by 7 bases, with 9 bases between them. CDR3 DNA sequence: TGTGCCATCAGTGCGGACCCGAATACGCAGTATTTT. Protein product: CAISADPNTQYF.

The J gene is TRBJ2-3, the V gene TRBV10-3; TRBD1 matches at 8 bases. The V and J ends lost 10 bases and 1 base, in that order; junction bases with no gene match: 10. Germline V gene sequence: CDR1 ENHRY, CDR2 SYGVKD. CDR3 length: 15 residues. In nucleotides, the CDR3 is TGTGCCACCACGACAGGGGCAGGGGGCACAGATACGCAGTATTTT. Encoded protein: CATTTGAGGTDTQYF.

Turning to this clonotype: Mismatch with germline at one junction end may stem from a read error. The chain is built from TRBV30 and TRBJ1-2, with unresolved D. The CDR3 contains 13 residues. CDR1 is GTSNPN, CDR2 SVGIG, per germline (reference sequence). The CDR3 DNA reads TGTGCCTGGAGTGTACGGGGTTTCTATGACTACACCTTC. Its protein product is CAWSVRGFYDYTF.

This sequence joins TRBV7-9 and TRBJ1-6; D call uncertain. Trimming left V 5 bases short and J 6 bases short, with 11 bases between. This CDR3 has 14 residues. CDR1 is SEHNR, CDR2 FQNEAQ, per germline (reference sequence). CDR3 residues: CASSPGMFNSPLHF. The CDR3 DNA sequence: TGTGCCAGCAGCCCCGGGATGTTTAATTCACCCCTCCACTTT.

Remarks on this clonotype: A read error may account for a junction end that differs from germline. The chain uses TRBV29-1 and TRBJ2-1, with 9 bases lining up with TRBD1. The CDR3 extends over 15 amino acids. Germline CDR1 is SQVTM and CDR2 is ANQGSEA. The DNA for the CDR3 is TGCAGCGTTGAAGGTGGGACAGGGAACTACAATGAGCGGTTCTTC. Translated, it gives CSVEGGTGNYNERFF.

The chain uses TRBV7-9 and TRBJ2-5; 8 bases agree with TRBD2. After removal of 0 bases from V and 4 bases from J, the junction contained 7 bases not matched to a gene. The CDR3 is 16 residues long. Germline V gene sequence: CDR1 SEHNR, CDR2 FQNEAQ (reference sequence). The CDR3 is CASSLAPSGRIETQYF. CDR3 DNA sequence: TGTGCCAGCAGCTTAGCACCAAGCGGGAGAATAGAGACCCAGTACTTC.

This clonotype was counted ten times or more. CDR3 amino acids: CASSLHPTGRYNEQFF. DNA for the CDR3: TGTGCCAGCAGTTTACATCCCACAGGGCGATACAATGAGCAGTTCTTC. This chain joins TRBV21-1 and TRBJ2-1; TRBD1, the table's D call, lacks a check against the DNA. TRBV21-1 is designated a pseudogene. The CDR3 contains 16 residues.

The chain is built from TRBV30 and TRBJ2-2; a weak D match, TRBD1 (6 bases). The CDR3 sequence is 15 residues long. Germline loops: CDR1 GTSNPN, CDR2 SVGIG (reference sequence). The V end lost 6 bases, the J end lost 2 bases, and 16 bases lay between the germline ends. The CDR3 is CACRLSRGNTGELFF. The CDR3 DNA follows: TGTGCCTGCCGACTCTCCAGGGGCAACACCGGGGAGCTGTTTTTT.

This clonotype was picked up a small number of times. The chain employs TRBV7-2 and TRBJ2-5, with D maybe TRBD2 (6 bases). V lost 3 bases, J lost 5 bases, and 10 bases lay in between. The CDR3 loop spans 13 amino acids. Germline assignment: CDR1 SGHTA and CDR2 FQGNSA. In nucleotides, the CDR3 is TGTGCCAGCAGCTTTCCACGGGGGGAGACCCAGTACTTC. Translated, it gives CASSFPRGETQYF.

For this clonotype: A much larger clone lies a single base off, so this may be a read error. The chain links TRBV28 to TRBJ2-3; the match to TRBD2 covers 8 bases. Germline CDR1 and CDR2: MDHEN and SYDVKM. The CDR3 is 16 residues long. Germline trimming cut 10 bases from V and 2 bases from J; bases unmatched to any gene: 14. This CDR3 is CANITRAGAYTDTQYF. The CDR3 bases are TGTGCCAACATCACCAGAGCGGGAGCATACACAGATACGCAGTATTTT.

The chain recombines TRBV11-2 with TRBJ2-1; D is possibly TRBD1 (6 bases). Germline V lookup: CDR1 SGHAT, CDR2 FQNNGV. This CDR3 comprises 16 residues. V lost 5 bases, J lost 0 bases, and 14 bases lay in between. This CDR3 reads CASSPQGSGSYNEQFF. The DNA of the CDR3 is TGTGCCAGCAGCCCACAGGGTTCGGGCTCCTACAATGAGCAGTTCTTC. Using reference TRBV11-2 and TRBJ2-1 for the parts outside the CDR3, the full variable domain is EAGVAQSPRYKIIEKRQSVAFWCNPISGHATLYWYQQILGQGPKLLIQFQNNGVVDDSQLPKDRFSAERLKGVDSTLKIQPAKLEDSAVYLCASSPQGSGSYNEQFFGPGTRLTVL.

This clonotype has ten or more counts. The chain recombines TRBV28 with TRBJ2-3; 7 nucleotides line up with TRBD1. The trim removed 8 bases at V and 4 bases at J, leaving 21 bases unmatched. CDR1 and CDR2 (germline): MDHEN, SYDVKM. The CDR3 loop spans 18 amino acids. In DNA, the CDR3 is TGTGCCAGCTTCGCTACCGGGACAGTGACTCCCGCTTCAGATACGCAGTATTTT. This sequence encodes CASFATGTVTPASDTQYF.

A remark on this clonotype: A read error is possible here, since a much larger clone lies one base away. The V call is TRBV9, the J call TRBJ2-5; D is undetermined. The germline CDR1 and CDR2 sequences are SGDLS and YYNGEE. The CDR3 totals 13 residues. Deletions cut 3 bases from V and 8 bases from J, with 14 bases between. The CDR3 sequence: CASSGATEGTQYF. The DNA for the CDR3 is TGTGCCAGCAGCGGAGCCACGGAAGGCACCCAGTACTTC.

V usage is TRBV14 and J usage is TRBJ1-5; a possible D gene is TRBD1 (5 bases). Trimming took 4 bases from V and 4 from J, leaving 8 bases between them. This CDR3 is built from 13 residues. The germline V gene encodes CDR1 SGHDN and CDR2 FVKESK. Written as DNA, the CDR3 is TGTGCCAGCAGCCGGGGGTTTAATCAGCCCCAGCATTTT. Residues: CASSRGFNQPQHF.

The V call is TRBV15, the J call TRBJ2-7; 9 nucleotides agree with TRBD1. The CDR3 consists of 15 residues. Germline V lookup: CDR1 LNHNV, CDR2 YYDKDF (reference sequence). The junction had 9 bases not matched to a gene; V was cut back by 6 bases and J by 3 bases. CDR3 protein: CATRSHTGGVYEQYF. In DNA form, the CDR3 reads TGTGCCACCAGGAGCCACACAGGGGGCGTCTACGAGCAGTACTTC.